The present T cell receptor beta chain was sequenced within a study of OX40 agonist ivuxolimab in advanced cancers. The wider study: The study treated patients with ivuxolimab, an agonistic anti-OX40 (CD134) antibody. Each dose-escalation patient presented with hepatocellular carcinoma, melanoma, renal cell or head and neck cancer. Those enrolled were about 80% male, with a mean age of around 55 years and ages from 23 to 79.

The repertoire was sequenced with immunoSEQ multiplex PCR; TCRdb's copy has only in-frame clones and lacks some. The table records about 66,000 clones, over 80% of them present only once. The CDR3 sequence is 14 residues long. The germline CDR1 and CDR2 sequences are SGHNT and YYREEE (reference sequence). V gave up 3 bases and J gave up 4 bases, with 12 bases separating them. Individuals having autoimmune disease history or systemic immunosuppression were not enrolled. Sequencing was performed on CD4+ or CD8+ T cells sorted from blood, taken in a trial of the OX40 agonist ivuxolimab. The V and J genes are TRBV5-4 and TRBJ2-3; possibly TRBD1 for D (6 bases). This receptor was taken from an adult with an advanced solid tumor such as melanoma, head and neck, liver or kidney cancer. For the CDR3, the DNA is TGTGCCAGCAGCTGGAACCGACAGGCAGATACGCAGTATTTT. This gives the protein CASSWNRQADTQYF.